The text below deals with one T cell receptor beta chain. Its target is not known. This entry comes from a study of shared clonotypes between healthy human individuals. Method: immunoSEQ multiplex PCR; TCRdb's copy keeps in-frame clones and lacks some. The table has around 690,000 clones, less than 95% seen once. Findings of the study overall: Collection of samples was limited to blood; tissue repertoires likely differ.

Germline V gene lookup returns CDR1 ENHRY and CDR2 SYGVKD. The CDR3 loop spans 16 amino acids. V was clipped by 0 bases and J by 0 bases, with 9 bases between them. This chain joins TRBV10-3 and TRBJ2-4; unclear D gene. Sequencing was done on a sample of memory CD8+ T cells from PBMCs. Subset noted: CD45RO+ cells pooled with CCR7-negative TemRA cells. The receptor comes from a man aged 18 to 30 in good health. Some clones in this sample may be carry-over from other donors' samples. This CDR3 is CAISESAVLAKNIQYF. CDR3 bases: TGTGCCATCAGTGAGTCAGCAGTACTAGCCAAAAACATTCAGTACTTC.